This T cell receptor beta chain derives from a study of CD8 T cells in cerebrospinal fluid in Alzheimer's disease (dated by TCRdb to the early 2020s). Background on the whole study: The study assessed CSF T cell clonal expansion with two single-cell approaches: plate-based nested PCR sequencing and droplet-based sequencing. The study examined whether cerebrospinal fluid from healthy elderly individuals and from patients with neurodegenerative disease contained clonally expanded T cells. In the droplet-based CSF analysis comparing patients with controls, roughly ten healthy controls (approximately 11,000 cells) and roughly ten patients with MCI or Alzheimer's disease (approximately 10,000 cells) were included. The CSF gene-expression analysis, which included patients with Parkinson's disease, covered a total of 20 to 25 samples.

No count is given, but going by its frequency this clonotype is medium-sized (0.01 to 0.1%). Its antigen remains unidentified. Acute infectious disease was absent in all participants, and all participants were in good physical condition. Neurodegeneration in patients was confirmed with biomarkers including neurofilament, amyloid-beta and tau. A live/dead marker was used to sort live CSF cells for droplet-based sequencing. To pellet immune cells, CSF obtained by lumbar puncture was centrifuged at 300g. CSF samples were inspected for red blood cells, and any blood-contaminated sample was excluded. CSF cells were cryopreserved in freezing medium, frozen overnight at -80 °C, and then stored in liquid nitrogen. Before analysis, CSF samples had been stored for less than seven months. Looking up the germline V gene yields CDR1 SGDLS and CDR2 YYNGEE. Measured from the cysteine to the phenylalanine, the CDR3 is 14 residues long. The DNA is not on file.

The receptor library was made with 10x single-cell sequencing. CSF cells were profiled with 10X Genomics single-cell V(D)J and 5' gene-expression libraries. CSF single-cell TCR libraries were sequenced on an Illumina NextSeq550. In the authors' own workflow: V(D)J reads were aligned to the vdj-GRCh38 alts ensemble 2.0.0 reference and processed with the Cell Ranger vdj pipeline. A clonotype was defined as a group of cell barcodes sharing the same set of productive CDR3 nucleotide sequences. To link clonality with transcriptional profiles, clonotype information was incorporated into Seurat v3.0 gene-expression metadata. Any CSF cell with more than 1,800 genes, more than 7,500 UMIs or more than 10% mitochondrial reads was excluded. To identify TCRs with known antigen specificity, CDR3-beta sequences were compared against VDJdb. Clone sharing was examined by network analysis using the R package qgraph, in which only TCRs with complete alpha and beta chains were included. The reads, reprocessed by TCRdb, yield one row per CDR3 protein sequence and no DNA. TCRdb, not the authors, supplied the V and J calls. The sample has over a thousand distinct CDR3 sequences on record. Roughly a fifth of the sample lies in the top ten.

General conclusions and limits of the study: In pooled data, a highly expanded clone (at least 3% of TCRs) occurred in 1 of 10 healthy subjects versus most of the 6 Alzheimer's patients. Compared with controls, patients with MCI or Alzheimer's disease had a higher percentage of their CSF TCRs made up by the single largest clone. The authors cautioned that detecting EBV-specific TCRs in CSF does not establish a causal link between EBV and Alzheimer's disease. The overall clonality comparison included only samples with detectable clones (approximately 11 healthy, 5 MCI, 5 AD, 6 PD). The EBV-specific clones were neither the most highly expanded clones nor enriched among patients.

Rearrangement joined TRBV9 to TRBJ2-3. Sequenced material: cerebrospinal fluid. The sequence derives from a human donor with mild cognitive impairment. The CDR3 loop reads CASSPQISTDTQYF.